This T cell receptor (beta chain) was retrieved from a study of response to subunit inactivated influenza vaccine (dated by TCRdb to 2016 to 2019). As for the study more broadly: The study used deep quantitative T cell receptor repertoire profiling to track responses to a trivalent subunit inactivated influenza vaccine.

V trim: 0 bases; J trim: 7 bases; unmatched bases: 8. The germline V gene specifies SGDLS as CDR1 and YYNGEE as CDR2. CDR3 length: 16 amino acids, cysteine to phenylalanine. The CDR3 DNA has 48 bases and is translated from base 1. The research as a whole found: The authors suggested that each seasonal influenza vaccination may recruit only a limited number of new T cells.

This clonotype has a handful of counts. No antigen is known for it. No per-base quality is available; no much larger clone lies one base away. Receptor libraries were prepared by RT-PCR. The instrument was an Illumina HiSeq 2500. The public reads were quality trimmed at Q25 with fastp and then assembled into clones with MiXCR by TCRdb, keeping productive beta chains. Rows matching on CDR3 protein sequence are summarized as one entry with the most common DNA and genes. The sample contains 400,000 to 650,000 distinct CDR3 sequences, approximately 7.2% of them found a single time. The ten largest clones capture around 13% of the sample.

This material consisted of PBMCs from blood, taken approximately 25 months after vaccination. The source is a man aged 45-69 years who received an inactivated influenza vaccine. Donor details come from another sample of the same person, matched by shared clones. The sequence joins TRBV9 to TRBJ1-4; the central 8 bases match TRBD1. The CDR3 reads as follows: CASSVDVGQGGEKLFF. The DNA is as follows: TGTGCCAGCAGCGTAGACGTCGGACAGGGTGGTGAAAAACTGTTTTTT.